The count of the clone carrying this T cell receptor beta chain is one. The CDR3 has 16 residues. The germline V gene has CDR1 SGHTA and CDR2 FQGNSA. Trimming removed 6 bases from V and 2 bases from J; junction bases left unmatched: 9. This table comes from immunoSEQ multiplex PCR, and its TCRdb copy is limited to in-frame clones, with some not included. The data contain 2,100,000 or so clones, approximately 95% of them singletons. This sample is drawn from a study of shared clonotypes between healthy human individuals. The source material was naive CD4+ T cells sorted from blood. The sample's subset: CD45RA+ positively selected. The rearrangement links TRBV7-2 to TRBJ2-3; 9 nucleotides line up with TRBD2. The sequence came from a man younger than 35 in good health. DNA of the CDR3: TGTGCCAGCAGACCACCCGGACTAGCGAACACAGATACGCAGTATTTT. Amino acids: CASRPPGLANTDTQYF.